A selection of T cell receptor beta chains follows, all from one sample in a study of T-cell memory formation after mild COVID-19. TCRdb ran MiXCR on the 5' RACE reads and lists one entry per CDR3 protein. The sample lists some 65,000 distinct CDR3 sequences; approximately 16% were seen once. The sample consisted of PBMCs or a T cell subset sorted from them (not recorded which). All receptors come from an adult woman who had mild COVID-19 (a few samples of this study predate the infection). Cell type and time point are not known. CDR3s include the opening cysteine and the closing phenylalanine or tryptophan. The D gene is left open where the match is weak. Size is stated for part of the rows, as once, few or many counts, or as a class when the clone is expanded.

v_call	d_call	j_call	clone_size	cdr3_aa	cdr3_nt
TRBV12-3/TRBV12-4	NA	TRBJ2-3	NA	CASTLGIQRTDTQYF	TGTGCCAGCACCTTGGGGATCCAACGGACAGATACGCAGTATTTT
TRBV7-9	TRBD1	TRBJ1-5	once	CASSPPVATGDSSNQPQHF	TGTGCCAGCAGCCCTCCTGTTGCGACAGGGGATTCAAGCAATCAGCCCCAGCATTTT
TRBV7-7	NA	TRBJ2-7	few	CASSPSVAPTYEQYF	TGTGCCAGCAGCCCCTCCGTCGCTCCCACCTACGAGCAGTACTTC
TRBV5-1	NA	TRBJ1-1	few	CASSFASGFTNTEAFF	TGCGCCAGCAGCTTTGCATCAGGTTTCACGAACACTGAAGCTTTCTTT
TRBV6-5	TRBD2	TRBJ2-3	NA	CASSYNPAGYTDTQYF	TGTGCCAGCAGTTACAATCCAGCGGGATACACAGATACGCAGTATTTT
TRBV5-1	TRBD1	TRBJ1-2	NA	CASSAGGNSYGYTF	TGCGCCAGCAGCGCAGGGGGTAATAGCTATGGCTACACCTTC
TRBV5-6	NA	TRBJ2-1	NA	CASSPSSANEQFF	TGTGCCAGCAGCCCCAGCAGCGCTAATGAGCAGTTCTTC
TRBV7-6	NA	TRBJ2-3	few	CASSLYGGDTQYF	TGTGCCAGCAGCTTATATGGGGGCGATACGCAGTATTTT
TRBV7-9	NA	TRBJ2-3	NA	CASIWGDTQYF	TGTGCCAGCATCTGGGGGGATACGCAGTATTTT
TRBV29-1	NA	TRBJ2-7	many	CSVEDLEHNEQYF	TGCAGCGTTGAAGATTTGGAACACAACGAGCAGTACTTC
TRBV5-1	TRBD1	TRBJ1-6	once	CASRLDRGLGSPLHF	TGCGCCAGCCGATTGGACAGGGGCCTTGGGTCACCCCTCCACTTT
TRBV12-3/TRBV12-4	TRBD2	TRBJ2-1	NA	CASSRLLGLAGGPAYNEQFF	TGTGCCAGCAGCCGACTTCTGGGACTAGCGGGAGGGCCTGCTTATAATGAGCAGTTCTTC
TRBV4-3	NA	TRBJ2-1	few	CASSQGVSYEQFF	TGCGCCAGCAGCCAAGGGGTTAGTTATGAGCAGTTCTTC
TRBV20-1	TRBD2	TRBJ2-5	few	CSAALAGEQETQYF	TGCAGTGCTGCACTAGCGGGGGAGCAAGAGACCCAGTACTTC
TRBV29-1	TRBD1	TRBJ1-2	NA	CSVEWDRGRYGYTF	TGCAGCGTTGAATGGGACAGGGGGAGATATGGCTACACCTTC
TRBV5-1	NA	TRBJ1-4	NA	CASSHTLGLSGEKLFF	TGCGCCAGCAGCCACACCCTCGGGCTTAGCGGAGAAAAACTGTTTTTT
TRBV28	TRBD1	TRBJ1-2	once	CASSLETGLVRGGYTF	TGTGCCAGCAGTTTGGAGACAGGGTTGGTCCGGGGAGGCTACACCTTC
TRBV30	NA	TRBJ2-1	few	CAWRGNYEQFF	TGTGCCTGGAGGGGCAACTATGAGCAGTTCTTC
TRBV29-1	NA	TRBJ2-3	few	CSVVTYPGSTDTQYF	TGCAGCGTCGTGACTTACCCAGGGAGCACAGATACGCAGTATTTT
TRBV5-1	TRBD2	TRBJ2-7	many	CASSFSEERGINEQYF	TGCGCCAGCAGCTTTTCAGAAGAGCGGGGGATAAACGAGCAGTACTTC
TRBV9	TRBD1	TRBJ2-5	NA	CASSVSIQGTGDQETQYF	TGTGCCAGCAGCGTTTCCATCCAAGGGACAGGCGACCAAGAGACCCAGTACTTC
TRBV6-6	TRBD2	TRBJ2-5	few	CASSYSEGGVYQETQYF	TGTGCCAGCAGTTACTCGGAGGGAGGGGTGTACCAAGAGACCCAGTACTTC
TRBV6-6	NA	TRBJ2-1	many	CASSPTGHEQFF	TGTGCCAGCAGTCCGACGGGGCATGAGCAGTTCTTC
TRBV24-1	TRBD2	TRBJ2-3	few	CATSRLAGGPDTQYF	TGTGCCACCAGCCGACTAGCGGGGGGGCCAGATACGCAGTATTTT
TRBV20-1	NA	TRBJ2-3	few	CSAIPYRESTDTQYF	TGCAGTGCAATACCCTACCGGGAGTCCACAGATACGCAGTATTTT
TRBV15	TRBD1	TRBJ2-7	NA	CATSRGQGTYEQYF	TGTGCCACCAGCAGGGGACAGGGAACCTACGAGCAGTACTTC
TRBV12-3/TRBV12-4	NA	TRBJ2-3	NA	CASRYTDTQYF	TGTGCCAGCAGATACACAGATACGCAGTATTTT
TRBV25-1	TRBD1	TRBJ2-3	once	CASQRTGGTDTQYF	TGTGCCTCTCAGAGGACAGGGGGAACAGATACGCAGTATTTT
TRBV7-8	TRBD2	TRBJ2-7	many	CASSSTGTSGYYEQYF	TGTGCCAGCAGCTCTACCGGGACTAGCGGGTATTACGAGCAGTACTTC
TRBV20-1	TRBD2	TRBJ2-7	NA	CSAQELAGGYEQYF	TGCAGTGCTCAGGAACTAGCGGGAGGCTACGAGCAGTACTTC
TRBV12-3/TRBV12-4	NA	TRBJ2-1	NA	CASSLSSKVGNEQFF	TGTGCCAGCAGTTTAAGTAGCAAGGTGGGGAATGAGCAGTTCTTC
TRBV12-3/TRBV12-4	NA	TRBJ2-5	NA	CASSQDGGEETQYF	TGTGCCAGCAGTCAGGACGGTGGGGAGGAGACCCAGTACTTC
TRBV29-1	NA	TRBJ2-1	few	CSVPVHNEQFF	TGCAGCGTTCCCGTTCACAATGAGCAGTTCTTC
TRBV4-2	TRBD2	TRBJ2-1	few	CASSLAGLAGPSNEQFF	TGTGCCAGCAGCCTCGCCGGACTAGCGGGACCGAGCAATGAGCAGTTCTTC
TRBV20-1	TRBD1	TRBJ1-5	NA	CSARDDREYQPQHF	TGCAGTGCTAGGGATGACAGGGAGTATCAGCCCCAGCATTTT
TRBV29-1	NA	TRBJ1-2	NA	CSGGLGRDYGYTF	TGCAGCGGGGGCCTCGGTAGAGACTATGGCTACACCTTC
TRBV20-1	NA	TRBJ2-3	few	CSARGYTDTQYF	TGCAGTGCTAGAGGGTACACAGATACGCAGTATTTT
TRBV10-2	NA	TRBJ2-5	few	CASSEGRARETQYF	TGCGCCAGCAGTGAAGGTCGGGCCCGGGAGACCCAGTACTTC
TRBV7-8	TRBD2	TRBJ2-3	NA	CASSLVLQREADTQYF	TGTGCCAGCAGCTTAGTTTTGCAGCGGGAGGCAGATACGCAGTATTTT
TRBV5-4	NA	TRBJ2-1	few	CASSLFNEQFF	TGTGCCAGCAGCTTGTTCAATGAGCAGTTCTTC
TRBV6-1	NA	TRBJ2-7	NA	CASSERWYEQYF	TGTGCCAGCAGTGAAAGGTGGTACGAGCAGTACTTC
TRBV29-1	NA	TRBJ2-7	many	CSATADLSYEQYF	TGCAGCGCCACGGCCGATCTTTCCTACGAGCAGTACTTC
TRBV9	NA	TRBJ2-1	few	CASSGLRDSYNEQFF	TGTGCCAGCAGCGGCTTGCGGGACTCCTACAATGAGCAGTTCTTC
TRBV29-1	NA	TRBJ2-3	NA	CSVHGFGEVDTQYF	TGCAGCGTTCATGGCTTTGGGGAGGTAGATACGCAGTATTTT
TRBV11-2	TRBD2	TRBJ2-7	NA	CASSLGLAGDEQYF	TGTGCCAGCAGCTTAGGGCTAGCGGGAGACGAGCAGTACTTC
TRBV12-3/TRBV12-4	TRBD1	TRBJ2-1	NA	CASSVAVRDRVSYEQFF	TGTGCCAGCAGTGTCGCGGTTCGGGACAGGGTATCATATGAGCAGTTCTTC
TRBV4-3	NA	TRBJ2-5	few	CASSPQVSGTIEQETQYF	TGCGCCAGCAGCCCCCAGGTCTCCGGGACAATCGAACAAGAGACCCAGTACTTC
TRBV2	TRBD1	TRBJ2-4	NA	CASSDGTGRRGEYF	TGTGCCAGCAGTGATGGGACAGGGAGACGGGGGGAGTACTTC
TRBV30	NA	TRBJ2-3	many	CAWSAEAGFDTDTQYF	TGTGCCTGGAGTGCAGAGGCAGGGTTTGACACAGATACGCAGTATTTT
TRBV18	TRBD1	TRBJ1-2	few	CASSRPPPADRLYGYTF	TGTGCCAGCTCACGACCCCCCCCTGCGGACAGGCTCTATGGCTACACCTTC
TRBV11-2	TRBD2	TRBJ2-3	once	CASSSLWLAVTDTQYF	TGTGCCAGCAGCTCCCTCTGGCTAGCGGTTACAGATACGCAGTATTTT
TRBV28	NA	TRBJ2-2	few	CASSHTGELFF	TGTGCCAGCAGCCATACCGGGGAGCTGTTTTTT
TRBV29-1	NA	TRBJ1-1	NA	CSVSWEGVGNTEAFF	TGCAGCGTTTCATGGGAGGGAGTGGGGAACACTGAAGCTTTCTTT